These 29 T cell receptor beta chains were sequenced from one sample in a study of control samples from healthy donors and cancer patients (dated by TCRdb to 2020 to 2022). The library was obtained by the immunoSEQ multiplex PCR assay. This immuneACCESS table, as held by TCRdb, lists in-frame sequences with V and J called but not all clones. Of the missing ones, under half trace to an unresolved V gene in checked studies; the others have no known cause. This sample lists 150,000 to 200,000 clones; 80% to 90% were detected once. Of the sample, around 13% is held by the ten largest clones. The sequenced sample consisted of blood. The receptors stem from a young man in good health.

The V and J genes are TRBV28 and TRBJ1-5; 7 nucleotides line up with TRBD1. Trimming removed 3 bases from V and 6 bases from J; junction bases left unmatched: 2. CDR1 MDHEN and CDR2 SYDVKM come from the germline V gene. The CDR3 extends over 13 amino acids. CDR3 sequence reads: CASSLKGAQPQHF. CDR3 nucleotides: TGTGCCAGCAGTTTGAAGGGGGCTCAGCCCCAGCATTTT.

The gene calls are TRBV5-1 and TRBJ2-3, with 16 bases fitting TRBD2. This CDR3 contains 18 residues. Looked up from germline, CDR1 is SGHRS and CDR2 is YFSETQ. Trimming took 3 bases from V and 2 from J; bases not matched to a gene: 6. CDR3 in DNA: TGCGCCAGCAGCTCTGGGACTAGCGGGAGGGGTGACACAGATACGCAGTATTTT. Translated: CASSSGTSGRGDTDTQYF.

The V and J genes are TRBV4-1 and TRBJ1-1, with unresolved D. This CDR3 comprises 13 residues. V shed 1 base and J shed 1 base, with 4 bases lying between them. From germline, CDR1 is MGHRA and CDR2 YSYEKL. The CDR3, as DNA: TGCGCCAGCAGCCAAGGAGAGAACACTGAAGCTTTCTTT. This sequence encodes CASSQGENTEAFF.

This clone has just a few counts. This chain links TRBV2 with TRBJ1-5; weak D call: TRBD1 (5 bases). The CDR3 contains 16 residues. The V and J ends lost 6 bases and 2 bases respectively, with 17 bases between them. Germline values: CDR1 SNHLY, CDR2 FYNNEI. CDR3 amino acids: CASSGNGGYRNQPQHF. The DNA of the CDR3 is TGTGCCAGCAGCGGGAATGGGGGGTACCGCAATCAGCCCCAGCATTTT.

The chain employs TRBV15 and TRBJ1-1; 10 bases line up with TRBD1. This CDR3 region has 16 residues. The germline V gene encodes CDR1 LNHNV and CDR2 YYDKDF (reference sequence). Trimming at V came to 6 bases and at J to 6 bases, leaving 13 bases not matched to a gene. This CDR3 is CATSLRPGQGTAEAFF. The CDR3 DNA follows: TGTGCCACCAGTCTTCGCCCGGGACAGGGGACCGCTGAAGCTTTCTTT.

This chain links TRBV4-1 with TRBJ1-2; weak D call: TRBD1 (6 bases). Trimming removed 4 bases at V and 4 bases at J, with 10 bases between. CDR3 length: 13 residues. Looked up from germline, CDR1 is MGHRA and CDR2 is YSYEKL. The CDR3 bases are TGCGCCAGCAGCCTCAAACAGGGCTATGGCTACACCTTC. The encoded protein is CASSLKQGYGYTF.

V and J are TRBV7-2 and TRBJ1-3, with D tentatively TRBD1 (5 bases). Trimming pared 1 base from V and 3 bases from J, leaving 10 bases between. From germline, CDR1 is SGHTA and CDR2 FQGNSA. The CDR3 consists of 15 residues. CDR3 in DNA: TGTGCCAGCAGCTTAGAAGGGGCAGGTGGAAACACCATATATTTT. This sequence encodes CASSLEGAGGNTIYF.

The count of this clone is one. The chain couples TRBV10-3 to TRBJ2-7; D ambiguous. Germline V gene lookup returns CDR1 ENHRY and CDR2 SYGVKD. V gave up 11 bases and J gave up 4 bases, with 15 bases separating them. The length of the CDR3 is 12 residues. CDR3: CASADGRYEQYF. The DNA of the CDR3 is TGTGCCTCGGCCGACGGACGATACGAGCAGTACTTC.

The genes are TRBV3-1 (or the pseudogene TRBV3-2) and TRBJ2-1; D gene uncertain. The CDR3 spans 16 residues. CDR1 and CDR2 (germline): LGHDT, YNNKEL (reference sequence). V was pared by 0 bases and J by 12 bases, with 21 bases between. The CDR3 here is CASSQEVRLEEIMQFF. In DNA form, the CDR3 reads TGTGCCAGCAGCCAAGAGGTTAGGCTTGAGGAGATTATGCAGTTCTTC.

J is TRBJ1-1 and V is TRBV5-6, with unresolved D. Trimming took 5 bases from V and 5 from J, leaving 10 bases between them. Germline CDR1 is SGHDT and CDR2 is YYEEEE. The CDR3 loop spans 12 amino acids. The CDR3 DNA reads TGTGCCAGCAGGGCGGGCGCGACTGAAGCTTTCTTT. It codes for CASRAGATEAFF. The variable domain in full, with the rest retrieved from reference TRBV5-6 and TRBJ1-1, is DAGVTQSPTHLIKTRGQQVTLRCSPKSGHDTVSWYQQALGQGPQFIFQYYEEEERQRGNFPDRFSGHQFPNYSSELNVNALLLGDSALYLCASRAGATEAFFGQGTRLTVV.

V gene TRBV9 combines with J gene TRBJ2-7, with 9 bases aligning to TRBD2. Trimming cost V 4 bases and J 0 bases; bases outside gene matches: 17. The CDR3 extends over 19 amino acids. Germline assignment: CDR1 SGDLS and CDR2 YYNGEE. CDR3 nucleotides: TGTGCCAGCAGCCCGCGGGAGGGGACGACTTTTTTTAGCTCCTACGAGCAGTACTTC. Translation gives CASSPREGTTFFSSYEQYF.

The chain combines TRBV19 with TRBJ1-5, with 7 positions matching TRBD1. This CDR3 region has 14 residues. Germline lookup yields CDR1 LNHDA and CDR2 SQIVND (reference sequence). V lost 6 bases, J lost 3 bases, and 5 bases stayed unmatched. CDR3: CASSPDRYNQPQHF. The CDR3 coding sequence is TGTGCCAGTAGCCCGGACAGGTACAATCAGCCCCAGCATTTT.

J is TRBJ1-4 and V is TRBV28; D is unclear. The CDR3 spans 14 residues. V gave up 2 bases and J gave up 6 bases, with 10 bases separating them. From germline, CDR1 is MDHEN and CDR2 SYDVKM. For the CDR3, the DNA is TGTGCCAGCAGTTTAGGGGAGGTTGATGAAAAACTGTTTTTT. Translated, it gives CASSLGEVDEKLFF.

Comments on this clone: Within the sample, other DNA sequences also encode this same CDR3. The CDR3 loop reads CASSTQGVRGEKLFF. In DNA, the CDR3 is TGTGCCAGCAGCACGCAGGGAGTACGGGGTGAAAAACTGTTTTTT. The chain employs TRBV7-9 and TRBJ1-4; weak D call: TRBD1 (5 bases). V was trimmed by 5 bases and J by 7 bases, leaving 17 bases between them. CDR1 and CDR2 from the germline V gene are SEHNR and FQNEAQ (reference sequence). The CDR3 length is 15 residues.

V is TRBV9 and J is TRBJ2-1; no reliable D call. The CDR3 is 16 amino acids. CDR1 and CDR2 from the germline V gene are SGDLS and YYNGEE. Trimming shortened V by 4 bases and J by 2 bases, and 16 bases separated the two germline ends. The DNA of the CDR3 is TGTGCCAGCAGCCCAGAGGAGAAGCGCCCCTACAATGAGCAGTTCTTC. Its protein product is CASSPEEKRPYNEQFF. Filled out from reference TRBV9 and TRBJ2-1, the complete variable domain reads DSGVTQTPKHLITATGQRVTLRCSPRSGDLSVYWYQQSLDQGLQFLIQYYNGEERAKGNILERFSAQQFPDLHSELNLSSLELGDSALYFCASSPEEKRPYNEQFFGPGTRLTVL.

This clone was detected once. The chain carries TRBV3-1 (or the pseudogene TRBV3-2) and TRBJ2-1, with D hard to call. This CDR3 spans 12 amino acids. Germline values: CDR1 LGHDT, CDR2 YNNKEL (reference sequence). V dropped 2 bases and J dropped 7 bases, with 6 bases sitting between them. DNA for the CDR3: TGTGCCAGCAGCCAATCGGCTAATGAGCAGTTCTTC. Its protein product is CASSQSANEQFF.

This clone was observed a few times. The chain uses TRBV19 and TRBJ2-7; TRBD2 agrees at 7 bases. This CDR3 comprises 15 residues. Germline V gene data show CDR1 as LNHDA and CDR2 as SQIVND (reference sequence). With V trimmed by 3 bases and J by 0 bases, 5 bases remained unmatched. CDR3 protein: CASSMSGDLSYEQYF. Here the CDR3 DNA reads TGTGCCAGTAGTATGAGCGGGGACCTCTCCTACGAGCAGTACTTC.

This chain connects TRBV7-3 to TRBJ2-5, with D perhaps matching TRBD1 (5 bases). V gave up 3 bases and J gave up 4 bases, with 9 bases separating them. Per the germline V gene, CDR1 is SGHTA and CDR2 is FQGTGA. CDR3 length: 13 residues. CDR3 DNA: TGTGCCAGCAGCTTTCAGGGTCGAGAGACCCAGTACTTC. Protein: CASSFQGRETQYF.

CDR3 sequence: CATSDLGRGIDEQFF. The CDR3 DNA reads as TGTGCCACCAGTGATTTGGGCAGGGGAATAGATGAGCAGTTCTTC. The chain employs TRBV24-1 and TRBJ2-1, with a tentative D call TRBD1 (6 bases). The CDR3 loop spans 15 amino acids. Germline V gene sequence: CDR1 KGHDR, CDR2 SFDVKD. V lost 0 bases and J 8 bases, leaving 13 bases between the germline ends.

The chain links TRBV28 to TRBJ1-1; 12 bases align to TRBD1. CDR3 length: 16 amino acids. J was trimmed by 7 bases and V by 3 bases; bases with no gene match: 9. Per the germline V gene, CDR1 is MDHEN and CDR2 is SYDVKM. The CDR3 coding sequence is TGTGCCAGCAGTTTGTACGGGACAGGGGGCGGGGGTGAAGCTTTCTTT. Its protein is CASSLYGTGGGGEAFF.

This clone showed up just once. The gene calls are TRBV18 and TRBJ2-7; no definite D call. The germline V gene has CDR1 KGHSH and CDR2 LQKENI. V gave up 1 base and J gave up 2 bases, with 9 bases separating them. This CDR3 is built from 14 residues. The CDR3 nucleotides read TGTGCCAGCTCACCACAGGATTTTGCCTACGAGCAGTACTTC. This codes for CASSPQDFAYEQYF.

This chain connects TRBV5-4 to TRBJ2-1; the D gene is possibly TRBD1 (6 bases). This CDR3 has 16 amino acids. Trimming pared 4 bases from V and 9 bases from J, leaving 23 bases between. Germline V lookup: CDR1 SGHNT, CDR2 YYREEE (reference sequence). This chain's CDR3 is CASSPPKGDLGFEQFF. The CDR3, as DNA: TGTGCCAGCAGCCCACCTAAGGGGGATCTGGGCTTTGAGCAGTTCTTC.

V gene TRBV28 combines with J gene TRBJ1-1; tentatively, D is TRBD1 (6 bases). The CDR3 is 17 amino acids. Germline V CDR1 and CDR2: MDHEN, SYDVKM. V was cut by 2 bases and J by 0 bases, with 16 bases left in between. This CDR3 reads CASSLHVRGAMNTEAFF. Written as DNA, the CDR3 is TGTGCCAGCAGTTTACACGTCAGGGGAGCGATGAACACTGAAGCTTTCTTT. Full variable domain (outside the CDR3, taken from reference TRBV28 and TRBJ1-1): DVKVTQSSRYLVKRTGEKVFLECVQDMDHENMFWYRQDPGLGLRLIYFSYDVKMKEKGDIPEGYSVSREKKERFSLILESASTNQTSMYLCASSLHVRGAMNTEAFFGQGTRLTVV.

The chain uses TRBV13 and TRBJ2-7; 11 bases match TRBD1. CDR3 length: 15 residues. CDR1 and CDR2 (germline): PRHDT, FYEKMQ (reference sequence). The J segment lost 1 base and the V segment lost 4 bases, leaving 3 bases of the junction unmatched. The CDR3 bases are TGTGCCAGCAGCTCCGGGACAGGGGGTTCCTACGAGCAGTACTTC. It codes for CASSSGTGGSYEQYF.

J is TRBJ1-1 and V is TRBV6-1; no reliable D call. Looked up from germline, CDR1 is MNHNS and CDR2 is SASEGT. Deletions cut 5 bases from V and 9 bases from J, with 16 bases between. CDR3 length: 13 residues. The CDR3 protein is CASSYGGEEKAFF. The CDR3 DNA reads as TGTGCCAGCAGTTATGGTGGGGAAGAGAAAGCTTTCTTT.

The chain combines TRBV5-6 with TRBJ2-1, with TRBD1 matching 7 bases. J gave up 3 bases and V 4 bases, and 1 base lay outside the gene matches. Germline CDR1 and CDR2: SGHDT and YYEEEE. The CDR3 sequence is 13 residues long. CDR3 region: CASSRDSYNEQFF. The CDR3 region has the DNA TGTGCCAGCAGCCGGGACAGCTACAATGAGCAGTTCTTC.

The chain combines TRBV19 with TRBJ1-2; the D gene is possibly TRBD1 (6 bases). Germline CDR1 LNHDA, CDR2 SQIVND (reference sequence). This CDR3 contains 14 residues. Trimming left V 4 bases short and J 2 bases short, with 11 bases between. CDR3 sequence reads: CASSSRTANYGYTF. DNA of the CDR3: TGTGCCAGTAGTAGCCGGACAGCAAACTATGGCTACACCTTC. The full variable domain, in which reference TRBV19 and TRBJ1-2 provide the parts outside the CDR3, is DGGITQSPKYLFRKEGQNVTLSCEQNLNHDAMYWYRQDPGQGLRLIYYSQIVNDFQKGDIAEGYSVSREKKESFPLTVTSAQKNPTAFYLCASSSRTANYGYTFGSGTRLTVV.

The chain has TRBV5-1 and TRBJ1-1; weak D call: TRBD1 (5 bases). Trimming shortened V by 0 bases and J by 2 bases, and 8 bases separated the two germline ends. Germline assignment: CDR1 SGHRS and CDR2 YFSETQ. The CDR3 spans 14 residues. The CDR3 region has the DNA TGCGCCAGCAGCTTGGGGGGCCCTAACACTGAAGCTTTCTTT. Translation gives CASSLGGPNTEAFF.

J is TRBJ2-2 and V is TRBV21-1; the table's D gene call, TRBD1, was not cross checked with the DNA. TRBV21-1 is flagged as a pseudogene. This CDR3 has 12 residues. The CDR3 sequence is CASWTGRGELFF. CDR3 DNA: TGTGCCAGCTGGACAGGGCGTGGGGAGCTGTTTTTT.